This T cell receptor beta chain was retrieved from a study of blood T cells in healthy people across ages. The CDR3 runs 18 residues. Trimming removed 4 bases from V and 2 bases from J; junction bases left unmatched: 16. From germline, CDR1 is SGHNT and CDR2 YYREEE (reference sequence). Together with a sample-barcoded 5' primer, a J-beta primer mix was included in a second PCR lasting roughly 6 to 12 cycles. MiXCR, run by TCRdb on the 5' RACE reads, gives a single entry per CDR3 protein. The table shows about 680,000 distinct CDR3 sequences, with approximately 49% occurring only once. This TCR came from a woman aged 60-75 years in good health. The chain recombines TRBV5-4 with TRBJ1-2; 8 positions agree with TRBD1. Material: blood. CDR3 nucleotides: TGTGCCAGCAGCGTGGGATGGGGACAGGCGCTCTTAAACTATGGCTACACCTTC. Translation gives CASSVGWGQALLNYGYTF.